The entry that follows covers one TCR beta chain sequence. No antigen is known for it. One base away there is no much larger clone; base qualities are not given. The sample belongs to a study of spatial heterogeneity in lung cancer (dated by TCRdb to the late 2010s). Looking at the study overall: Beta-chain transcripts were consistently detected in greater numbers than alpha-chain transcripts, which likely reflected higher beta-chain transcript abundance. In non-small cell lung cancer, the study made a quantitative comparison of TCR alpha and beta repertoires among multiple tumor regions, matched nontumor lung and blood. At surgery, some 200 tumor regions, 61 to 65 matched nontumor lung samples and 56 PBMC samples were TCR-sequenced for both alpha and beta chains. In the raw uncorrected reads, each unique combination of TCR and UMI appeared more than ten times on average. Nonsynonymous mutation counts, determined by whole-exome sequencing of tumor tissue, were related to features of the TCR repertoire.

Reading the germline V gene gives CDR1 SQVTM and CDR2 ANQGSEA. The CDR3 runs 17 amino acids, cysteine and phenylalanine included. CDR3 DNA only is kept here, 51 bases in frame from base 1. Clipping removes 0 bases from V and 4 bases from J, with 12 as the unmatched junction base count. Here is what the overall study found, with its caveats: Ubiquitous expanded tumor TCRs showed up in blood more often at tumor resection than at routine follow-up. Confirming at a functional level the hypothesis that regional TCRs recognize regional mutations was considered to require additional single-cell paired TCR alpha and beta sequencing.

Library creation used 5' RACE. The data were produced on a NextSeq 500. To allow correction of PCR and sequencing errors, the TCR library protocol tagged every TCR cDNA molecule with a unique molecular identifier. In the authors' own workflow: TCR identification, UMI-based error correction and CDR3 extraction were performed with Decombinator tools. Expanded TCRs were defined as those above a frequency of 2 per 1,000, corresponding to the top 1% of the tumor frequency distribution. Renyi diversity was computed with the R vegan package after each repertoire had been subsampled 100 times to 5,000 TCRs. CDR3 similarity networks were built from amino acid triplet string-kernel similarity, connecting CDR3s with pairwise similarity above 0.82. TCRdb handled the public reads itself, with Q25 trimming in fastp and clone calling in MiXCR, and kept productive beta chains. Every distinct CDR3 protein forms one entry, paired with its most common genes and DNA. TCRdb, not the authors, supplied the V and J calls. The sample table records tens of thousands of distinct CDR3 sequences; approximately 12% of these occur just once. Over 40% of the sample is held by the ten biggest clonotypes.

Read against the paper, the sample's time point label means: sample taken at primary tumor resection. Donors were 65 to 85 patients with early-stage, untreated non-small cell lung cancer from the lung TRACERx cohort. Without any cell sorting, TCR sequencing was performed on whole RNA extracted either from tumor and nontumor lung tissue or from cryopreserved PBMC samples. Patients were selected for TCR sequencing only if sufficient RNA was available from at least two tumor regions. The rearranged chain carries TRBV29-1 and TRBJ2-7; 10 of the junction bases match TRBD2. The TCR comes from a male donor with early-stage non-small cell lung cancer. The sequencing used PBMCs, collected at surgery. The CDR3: CSVEDPMASGSRYEQYF. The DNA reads TGCAGCGTTGAAGATCCAATGGCTAGCGGGAGTAGGTACGAGCAGTACTTC.